This T cell receptor (beta chain) stems from a study of graft-versus-host responses after intestinal transplantation. Overall study: Isolated intestinal, liver-intestinal, or multivisceral transplants were what recipients had. Anti-thymocyte globulin induction was given to all recipients, followed by tacrolimus and steroids for around three years. The study, taken as a whole, reports: Detection of GvH clones occurred in recipient marrow, and some had their first appearance in ileum or blood. Association was observed between peak circulating GvH clone levels and early post-transplant HvG declines.

About this clone itself: The antigen remains unidentified.

TCRdb's copy holds only in-frame clones and misses some; the assay was immunoSEQ multiplex PCR. The repertoire holds 35,000 to 55,000 clones, over 80% seen once, with more than 4.5% in the top ten. The CDR3 length is 15 residues. CDR1 and CDR2 (germline): GTSNPN, SVGIG (reference sequence). V shed 5 bases, J shed 0 bases, and the junction held 8 bases outside the gene matches. The receptor was isolated from a human patient who received an intestinal transplant, so some T cells may come from the graft donor. The chain combines TRBV30 with TRBJ2-3; TRBD1 matches 7 bases. Sequencing was performed on PBMCs, taken 786 days after a first intestinal transplant, on the day of a second. The CDR3 spells CAWGYGQASTDTQYF. CDR3 DNA: TGTGCCTGGGGCTACGGACAGGCGAGCACAGATACGCAGTATTTT.